Listed below are T cell receptor beta chains from one sample, sequenced in a study of graft-versus-host responses after intestinal transplantation. TCRdb's table, derived via immunoSEQ multiplex PCR, lists solely in-frame clones and lacks some. The sample gives about 130,000 clones, 80% to 95% of which show up once; about 0.18% is in the top ten. These receptors' targets are unknown. The sample consisted of unstimulated CD4+ T cells sorted from spleen or lymph node cells, taken before intestinal transplant. These receptors all stem from a human donor who received an intestinal transplant. Both conserved end residues are part of each CDR3. A D gene is named only where the DNA matches it firmly. Clone size is stated in some rows and not others, as once, few, many or a class when expanded.

CASSQAPGALSGGQPQHF,TGCGCCAGCAGCCAAGCCCCAGGGGCATTATCTGGGGGTCAGCCCCAGCATTTT,.,TRBJ1-5,.,TRBV4-1
CANKTAQETQYF,TGTGCCAACAAGACAGCACAAGAGACCCAGTACTTC,.,TRBJ2-5,.,TRBV11-3
CAWTPLAGNFYGYTF,TGTGCCTGGACTCCCCTGGCAGGGAACTTCTATGGCTACACCTTC,.,TRBJ1-2,.,TRBV30
CASTAATGRNSPLHF,TGTGCCAGCACCGCGGCCACGGGGAGAAATTCACCCCTCCACTTT,.,TRBJ1-6,.,TRBV7-2
CSVYRGLHTDTQYF,TGCAGCGTCTACAGGGGGCTACATACAGATACGCAGTATTTT,.,TRBJ2-3,TRBD1,TRBV29-1
CASSELSGRAAGELFF,TGTGCCAGCAGTGAGCTTAGCGGGAGGGCCGCCGGGGAGCTGTTTTTT,.,TRBJ2-2,TRBD2,TRBV2
CASSPGSSGANVLTF,TGTGCCAGCAGCCCGGGCAGCTCTGGGGCCAACGTCCTGACTTTC,once,TRBJ2-6,.,TRBV6-5
CASSLAASGRPNEQFF,TGCGCCAGCAGCTTGGCTGCTAGCGGGAGGCCCAATGAGCAGTTCTTC,.,TRBJ2-1,TRBD2,TRBV5-1
CASTRRGSGGYTF,TGTGCCAGCACCCGTCGGGGGTCTGGTGGCTACACCTTC,.,TRBJ1-2,.,TRBV7-2
CASSRLAGTVGTQYF,TGTGCCAGCAGTCGACTAGCGGGTACTGTTGGGACCCAGTACTTC,.,TRBJ2-5,TRBD2,TRBV2
CASSLRTSGYNEQFF,TGTGCCAGCAGCTTGAGGACTAGTGGGTACAATGAGCAGTTCTTC,.,TRBJ2-1,TRBD2,TRBV5-6
CASSRLAGGHEQYF,TGTGCCAGCAGCCGACTAGCGGGAGGGCACGAGCAGTACTTC,once,TRBJ2-7,TRBD2,TRBV5-4
CAIRGGGQAYEQYF,TGTGCCATCAGAGGGGGTGGACAAGCCTACGAGCAGTACTTC,.,TRBJ2-7,.,TRBV10-3
CASSLSGLGNEQFF,TGTGCCAGCAGCTTATCGGGACTAGGGAATGAGCAGTTCTTC,.,TRBJ2-1,TRBD2,TRBV11-2
CASSLKQGSGYTF,TGTGCCAGCAGCTTAAAACAGGGTAGTGGCTACACCTTC,.,TRBJ1-2,.,TRBV5-5
CASSSSVMNTEAFF,TGTGCCAGTAGTTCGAGCGTTATGAACACTGAAGCTTTCTTT,.,TRBJ1-1,.,TRBV19
CASRKTTGTPNQPQHF,TGTGCCAGTAGAAAAACAACAGGGACGCCCAATCAGCCCCAGCATTTT,.,TRBJ1-5,.,TRBV19
CASAEAASIQETQYF,TGTGCCAGTGCAGAGGCTGCTTCTATACAAGAGACCCAGTACTTC,.,TRBJ2-5,.,TRBV7-9
CASSERGVLFF,TGTGCCAGCAGTGAAAGAGGAGTTCTGTTCTTC,.,TRBJ2-1,.,TRBV2
CASSSSGTSGKNEQFF,TGTGCCAGCAGCTCTTCCGGGACTAGCGGGAAAAATGAGCAGTTCTTC,.,TRBJ2-1,TRBD2,TRBV7-2
CASSRDRTSTDTQYF,TGTGCCAGCAGCCGTGACAGGACTAGCACAGATACGCAGTATTTT,.,TRBJ2-3,.,TRBV7-2
CAINPSGNYNEQFF,TGTGCCATCAACCCTAGCGGGAATTACAATGAGCAGTTCTTC,.,TRBJ2-1,TRBD2,TRBV10-3
CASSARGEQYF,TGTGCCAGCAGTGCCAGGGGCGAGCAGTACTTC,.,TRBJ2-7,.,TRBV6-6
CASSTRGGLAEAFF,TGTGCCAGTAGTACCCGGGGGGGATTGGCTGAAGCTTTCTTT,.,TRBJ1-1,.,TRBV19
CASSYQGISYEQYF,TGTGCCAGCAGTTATCAGGGAATTTCCTACGAGCAGTACTTC,.,TRBJ2-7,.,TRBV6-5
CASSSGQLPTYEQYF,TGTGCCAGCAGCTCGGGACAGTTGCCGACCTACGAGCAGTACTTC,.,TRBJ2-7,TRBD1,TRBV9
CASSVGTGGPEEQYF,TGTGCCAGCAGCGTAGGAACGGGAGGGCCGGAAGAGCAGTACTTC,.,TRBJ2-7,TRBD2,TRBV9
CASSAQGVANTGELFF,TGTGCCAGCAGCGCCCAGGGAGTTGCTAACACCGGGGAGCTGTTTTTT,.,TRBJ2-2,.,TRBV9
CASSLFQGLASSYNEQFF,TGTGCCAGCAGCCTTTTCCAAGGACTAGCTAGTTCCTACAATGAGCAGTTCTTC,.,TRBJ2-1,TRBD2,TRBV14
CASRLGQARQETQYF,TGTGCCAGCAGACTTGGACAGGCCCGGCAAGAGACCCAGTACTTC,few,TRBJ2-5,TRBD1,TRBV6-1
CAAGGPSYEQYF,TGTGCCGCCGGGGGTCCCTCCTACGAGCAGTACTTC,.,TRBJ2-7,.,TRBV30
CASSLTSSYNEQFF,TGCGCCAGCAGCTTGACTAGCTCCTACAATGAGCAGTTCTTC,.,TRBJ2-1,.,TRBV5-1
CASSLQAPWTQYF,TGTGCCAGCAGTTTACAGGCCCCTTGGACCCAGTACTTC,.,TRBJ2-5,.,TRBV28
CASRRGRGGETQYF,TGTGCCAGCAGGCGGGGTCGGGGGGGAGAGACCCAGTACTTC,.,TRBJ2-5,TRBD2,TRBV5-4
CASSTRAPGTSRNGYTF,TGTGCCAGCAGCACTAGGGCCCCTGGAACCTCGCGGAATGGCTACACCTTC,once,TRBJ1-2,.,TRBV14
CSVVYIGGAGGKNIQYF,TGCAGCGTTGTTTATATTGGGGGCGCGGGAGGCAAAAACATTCAGTACTTC,.,TRBJ2-4,TRBD2,TRBV29-1
CASSILTGMIYGYTF,TGTGCCAGTAGTATCTTGACCGGGATGATCTATGGCTACACCTTC,.,TRBJ1-2,.,TRBV19
CSVEDPGPYNEQFF,TGCAGCGTTGAAGATCCAGGGCCCTACAATGAGCAGTTCTTC,.,TRBJ2-1,.,TRBV29-1
CASSLLRGGETQYF,TGTGCCAGCAGCTTGTTGCGGGGGGGCGAGACCCAGTACTTC,.,TRBJ2-5,TRBD2,TRBV5-4
CASMYSPSGFNEQFF,TGTGCCAGCATGTATAGCCCTTCGGGGTTCAATGAGCAGTTCTTC,.,TRBJ2-1,.,TRBV2
CASSLRSSSTDTQYF,TGTGCCAGCAGCTTACGGTCCTCTAGTACAGATACGCAGTATTTT,.,TRBJ2-3,.,TRBV11-2
CASRLRLAGGPREQYF,TGTGCCAGCAGGCTGAGACTAGCGGGAGGCCCCCGCGAGCAGTACTTC,.,TRBJ2-7,TRBD2,TRBV2
CASRSGELFF,TGTGCCAGCAGATCGGGGGAGCTGTTTTTT,.,TRBJ2-2,.,TRBV7-2
CAWSVLGVGSYEQYF,TGTGCCTGGAGTGTACTTGGGGTCGGCTCCTACGAGCAGTACTTC,.,TRBJ2-7,.,TRBV30
CASSVGGQGADGELFF,TGTGCCAGCAGCGTAGGAGGGCAGGGGGCGGACGGGGAGCTGTTTTTT,.,TRBJ2-2,TRBD1,TRBV9
CASSLVASGRYEQYF,TGCGCCAGCAGCTTGGTGGCTAGCGGGAGGTACGAGCAGTACTTC,.,TRBJ2-7,TRBD2,TRBV5-1
CASSPPGRVYGYTF,TGTGCCAGCAGTCCCCCGGGTCGTGTCTATGGCTACACCTTC,.,TRBJ1-2,.,TRBV28
CASSLHASYEQYF,TGCGCCAGCAGCTTGCACGCATCCTACGAGCAGTACTTC,.,TRBJ2-7,.,TRBV5-1
CAWREGGSPLHF,TGTGCCTGGAGGGAGGGAGGCTCACCCCTCCACTTT,.,TRBJ1-6,.,TRBV30
CATSSPRADTQYF,TGTGCCACCAGCAGCCCTAGAGCAGATACGCAGTATTTT,.,TRBJ2-3,.,TRBV15
CASSRAGRDEQFF,TGCGCCAGCAGCCGGGCGGGAAGGGATGAGCAGTTCTTC,.,TRBJ2-1,.,TRBV5-1
CASGLVSSYEQYF,TGTGCCAGCGGGCTAGTTAGCTCCTACGAGCAGTACTTC,.,TRBJ2-7,.,TRBV6-1
CASSVDPNYGYTF,TGTGCCAGCAGCGTCGATCCTAACTATGGCTACACCTTC,.,TRBJ1-2,.,TRBV7-8
CASSEDPRDTQYF,TGTGCCAGCAGTGAAGACCCCAGAGATACGCAGTATTTT,.,TRBJ2-3,.,TRBV6-1
CASSRQGSYEQYF,TGTGCCAGCAGTAGACAGGGGTCCTACGAGCAGTACTTC,.,TRBJ2-7,TRBD1,TRBV6-1
CAWSVAGLVHYGYTF,TGTGCCTGGAGTGTGGCAGGACTGGTCCACTATGGCTACACCTTC,.,TRBJ1-2,.,TRBV30
CASSLATDPTNEKLFF,TGTGCCAGCAGCTTGGCGACGGACCCAACTAATGAAAAACTGTTTTTT,.,TRBJ1-4,.,TRBV5-5
CASSSPGRTSGNTIYF,TGTGCCAGCAGTTCCCCTGGACGGACCTCTGGAAACACCATATATTTT,once,TRBJ1-3,.,TRBV28
CASSISSGPMGETQYF,TGTGCCAGCAGCATTTCTAGCGGCCCAATGGGAGAGACCCAGTACTTC,.,TRBJ2-5,TRBD2,TRBV9